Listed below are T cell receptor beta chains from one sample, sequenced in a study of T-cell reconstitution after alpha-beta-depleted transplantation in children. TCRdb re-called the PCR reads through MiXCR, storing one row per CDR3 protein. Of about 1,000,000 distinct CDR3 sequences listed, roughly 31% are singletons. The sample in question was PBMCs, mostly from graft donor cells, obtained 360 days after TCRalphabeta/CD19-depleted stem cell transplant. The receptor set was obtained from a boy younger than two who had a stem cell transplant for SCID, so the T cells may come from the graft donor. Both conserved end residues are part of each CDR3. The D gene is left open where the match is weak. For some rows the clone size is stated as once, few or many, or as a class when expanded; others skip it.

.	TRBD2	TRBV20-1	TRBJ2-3	CSARRLAGRADTQYF	TGCAGTGCTAGGAGGCTAGCGGGGCGGGCAGATACGCAGTATTTT
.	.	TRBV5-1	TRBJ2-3	CASSLTGIGTQYF	TGCGCCAGCAGCTTGACAGGGATCGGTACGCAGTATTTT
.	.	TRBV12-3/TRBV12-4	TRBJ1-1	CASSLDGRSNTEAFF	TGTGCCAGCAGTTTAGACGGTCGGTCGAACACTGAAGCTTTCTTT
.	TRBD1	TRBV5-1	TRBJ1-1	CASSLKPRDRNTEAFF	TGCGCCAGCAGCTTAAAGCCTCGGGACAGAAACACTGAAGCTTTCTTT
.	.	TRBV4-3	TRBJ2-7	CASSRGGKGSEQYF	TGCGCCAGCAGCCGGGGAGGTAAGGGGTCAGAGCAGTACTTC
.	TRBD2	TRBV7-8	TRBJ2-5	CASAKLAGGTQETQYF	TGTGCCAGCGCGAAACTAGCGGGGGGGACCCAAGAGACCCAGTACTTC
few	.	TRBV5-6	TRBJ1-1	CASSLGHTGTNTEAFF	TGTGCCAGCAGCTTGGGACACACAGGGACCAACACTGAAGCTTTCTTT
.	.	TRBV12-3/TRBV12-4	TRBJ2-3	CASSLDPGATDTQYF	TGTGCCAGCAGTTTGGATCCGGGGGCCACAGATACGCAGTATTTT
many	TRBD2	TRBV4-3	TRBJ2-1	CASSQDVVGTSGGAYNEQFF	TGCGCCAGCAGCCAAGATGTGGTGGGGACTAGCGGGGGGGCCTACAATGAGCAGTTCTTC
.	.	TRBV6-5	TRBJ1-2	CASSYLQTATNYGYTF	TGTGCCAGCAGTTACTTACAGACAGCTACTAACTATGGCTACACCTTC
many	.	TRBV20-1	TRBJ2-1	CSAPNSDYANYNEQFF	TGCAGTGCCCCAAATTCGGACTATGCAAACTACAATGAGCAGTTCTTC
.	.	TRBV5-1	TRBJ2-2	CASSLDSGIKTGELFF	TGCGCCAGCAGCTTGGATTCGGGGATCAAGACCGGGGAGCTGTTTTTT
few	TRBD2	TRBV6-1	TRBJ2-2	CASTPGRGLPGELFF	TGTGCCAGCACCCCAGGGAGGGGCTTACCCGGGGAGCTGTTTTTT